The sequence of this T cell receptor (beta chain) was determined in a study of shared clonotypes between healthy human individuals. About the research overall: Donors had three CD4 naive, three CD4 memory, two CD8 naive and one CD8 memory plate apiece. Points from the study as a whole: Expectations were that clonotype sharing among donors would be affected by sequencing depth. Rarefaction indicated that sorted-subset sequencing remained incomplete although depth was large. Unshared clonotypes carried lower generation probabilities than those common to all four donors.

After removal of 2 bases from V and 2 bases from J, the junction contained 2 bases not matched to a gene. CDR1 is MNHEY, CDR2 SMNVEV, per germline (reference sequence). The CDR3 runs to 14 residues. The assay was immunoSEQ multiplex PCR, and TCRdb's table has in-frame clones only and misses some. The sample gives 2 million to 2.5 million clones, 85% to 95% of which show up once; 0.37% is in the top ten. As concerns this clone: Its target is not known.

The chain couples TRBV27 to TRBJ2-7; 8 nucleotides match TRBD1. The clonotype originates from a man younger than 30 in good health. Some clones in this sample may be carry-over from other donors' samples. Sequenced: naive CD4+ T cells from PBMCs. Stated subset: CD45RA+ positively selected. The CDR3 DNA follows: TGTGCCAGCAGTTTACAACAGGGGGCCTACGAGCAGTACTTC. Its protein product is CASSLQQGAYEQYF.